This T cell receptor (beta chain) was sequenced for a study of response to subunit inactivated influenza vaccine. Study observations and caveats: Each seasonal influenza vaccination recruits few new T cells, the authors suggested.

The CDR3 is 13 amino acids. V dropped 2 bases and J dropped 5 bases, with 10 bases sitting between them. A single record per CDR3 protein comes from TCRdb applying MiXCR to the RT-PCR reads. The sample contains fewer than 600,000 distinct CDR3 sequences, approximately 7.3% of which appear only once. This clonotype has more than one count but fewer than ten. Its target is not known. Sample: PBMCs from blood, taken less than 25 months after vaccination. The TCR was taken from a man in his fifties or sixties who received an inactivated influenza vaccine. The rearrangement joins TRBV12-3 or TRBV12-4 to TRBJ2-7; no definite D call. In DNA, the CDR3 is TGTGCCAGCAGTTTACCTCCACAAGACGAGCAGTACTTC. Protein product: CASSLPPQDEQYF.